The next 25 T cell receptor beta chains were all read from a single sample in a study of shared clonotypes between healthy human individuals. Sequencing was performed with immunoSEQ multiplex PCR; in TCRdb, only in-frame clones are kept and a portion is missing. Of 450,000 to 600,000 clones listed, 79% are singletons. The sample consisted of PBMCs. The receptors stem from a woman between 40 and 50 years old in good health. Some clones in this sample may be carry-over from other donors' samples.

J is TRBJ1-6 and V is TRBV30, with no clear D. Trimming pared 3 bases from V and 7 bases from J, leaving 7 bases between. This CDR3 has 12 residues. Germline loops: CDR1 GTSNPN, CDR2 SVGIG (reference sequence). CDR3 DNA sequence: TGTGCCTGGAGGGCGCCGAATTCACCCCTCCACTTT. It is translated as CAWRAPNSPLHF.

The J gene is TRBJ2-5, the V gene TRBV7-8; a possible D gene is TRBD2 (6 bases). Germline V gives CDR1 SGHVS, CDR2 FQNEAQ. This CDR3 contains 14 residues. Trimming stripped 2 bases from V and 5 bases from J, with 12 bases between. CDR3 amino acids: CASSLSGVGETQYF. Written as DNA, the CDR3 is TGTGCCAGCAGCTTATCGGGAGTAGGGGAGACCCAGTACTTC. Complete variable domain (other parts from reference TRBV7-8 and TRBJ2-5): GAGVSQSPRYKVAKRGQDVALRCDPISGHVSLFWYQQALGQGPEFLTYFQNEAQLDKSGLPSDRFFAERPEGSVSTLKIQRTQQEDSAVYLCASSLSGVGETQYFGPGTRLLVL.

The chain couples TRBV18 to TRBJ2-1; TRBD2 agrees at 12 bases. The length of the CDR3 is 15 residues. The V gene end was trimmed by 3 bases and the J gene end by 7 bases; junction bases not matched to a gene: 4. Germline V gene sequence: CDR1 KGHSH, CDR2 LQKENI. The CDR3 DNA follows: TGTGCCAGCTCACCCGGACTAGCGGGATTGAATGAGCAGTTCTTC. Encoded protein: CASSPGLAGLNEQFF.

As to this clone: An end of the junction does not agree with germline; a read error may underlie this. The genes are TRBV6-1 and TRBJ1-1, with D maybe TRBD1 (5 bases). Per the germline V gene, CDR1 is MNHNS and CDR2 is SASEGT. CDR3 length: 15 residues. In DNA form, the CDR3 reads TGCGCCAGCAGTGAATCGGGGGGGATGAACACTGAAGCTTTCTTT. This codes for CASSESGGMNTEAFF.

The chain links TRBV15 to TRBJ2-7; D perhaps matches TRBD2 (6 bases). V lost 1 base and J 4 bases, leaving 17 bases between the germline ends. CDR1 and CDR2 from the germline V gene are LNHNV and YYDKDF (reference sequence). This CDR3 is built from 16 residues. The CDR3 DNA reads TGTGCCACCAGCAGAGGGAGGGGAAACCTCCTATACGAGCAGTACTTC. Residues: CATSRGRGNLLYEQYF.

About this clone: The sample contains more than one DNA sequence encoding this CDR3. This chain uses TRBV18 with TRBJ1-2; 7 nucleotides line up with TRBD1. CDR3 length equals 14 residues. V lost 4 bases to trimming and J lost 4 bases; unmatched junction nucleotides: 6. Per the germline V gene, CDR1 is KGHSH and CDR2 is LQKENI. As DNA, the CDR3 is TGTGCCAGCTCACTTTCCGGGACAGCCTATGGCTACACCTTC. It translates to CASSLSGTAYGYTF.

The CDR3 DNA is TGTGCCAGTAGTATAGACACGGTCGGACTAGCGGGCCAAAACATTCAGTACTTC. It codes for CASSIDTVGLAGQNIQYF. V gene TRBV19 combines with J gene TRBJ2-4; 11 bases map to TRBD2. This CDR3 contains 18 residues. CDR1 and CDR2 from the germline V gene are LNHDA and SQIVND (reference sequence). The trim removed 0 bases at V and 5 bases at J, leaving 9 bases unmatched.

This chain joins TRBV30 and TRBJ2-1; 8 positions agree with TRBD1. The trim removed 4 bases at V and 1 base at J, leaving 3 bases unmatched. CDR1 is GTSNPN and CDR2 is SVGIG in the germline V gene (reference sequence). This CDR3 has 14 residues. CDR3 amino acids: CAWTQGASYNEQFF. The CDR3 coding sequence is TGTGCCTGGACCCAGGGGGCTTCCTACAATGAGCAGTTCTTC.

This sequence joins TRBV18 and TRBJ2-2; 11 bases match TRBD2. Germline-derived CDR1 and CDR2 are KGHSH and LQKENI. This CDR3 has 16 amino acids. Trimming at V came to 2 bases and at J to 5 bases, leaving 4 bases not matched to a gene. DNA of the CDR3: TGTGCCAGCTCACCAGTGGCTAGCGGGAGGACCGGGGAGCTGTTTTTT. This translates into CASSPVASGRTGELFF.

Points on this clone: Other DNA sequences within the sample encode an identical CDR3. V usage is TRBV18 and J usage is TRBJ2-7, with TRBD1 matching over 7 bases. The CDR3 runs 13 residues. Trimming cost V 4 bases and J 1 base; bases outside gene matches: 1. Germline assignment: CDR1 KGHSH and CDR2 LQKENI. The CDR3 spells CASSQGASYEQYF. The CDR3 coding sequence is TGTGCCAGCTCACAGGGGGCTTCCTACGAGCAGTACTTC.

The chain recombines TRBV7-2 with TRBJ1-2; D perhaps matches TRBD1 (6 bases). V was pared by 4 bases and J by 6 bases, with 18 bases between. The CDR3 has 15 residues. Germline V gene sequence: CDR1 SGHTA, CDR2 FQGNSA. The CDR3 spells CASSSDGGAVNGYTF. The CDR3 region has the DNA TGTGCCAGCAGCTCCGATGGGGGGGCGGTGAATGGCTACACCTTC.

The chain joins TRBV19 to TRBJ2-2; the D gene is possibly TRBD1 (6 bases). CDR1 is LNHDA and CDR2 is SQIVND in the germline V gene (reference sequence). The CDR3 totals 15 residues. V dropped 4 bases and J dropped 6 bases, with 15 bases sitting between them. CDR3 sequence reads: CASSTSAQGAGELFF. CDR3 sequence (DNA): TGTGCCAGTAGTACCTCAGCACAGGGTGCCGGGGAGCTGTTTTTT.

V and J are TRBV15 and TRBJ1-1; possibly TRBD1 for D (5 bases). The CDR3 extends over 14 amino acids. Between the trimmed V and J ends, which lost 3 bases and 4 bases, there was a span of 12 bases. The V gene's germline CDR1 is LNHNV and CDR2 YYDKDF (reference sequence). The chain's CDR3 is CATSRAQGFTEAFF. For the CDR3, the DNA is TGTGCCACCAGCAGGGCCCAGGGTTTCACTGAAGCTTTCTTT. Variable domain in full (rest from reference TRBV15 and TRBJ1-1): DAMVIQNPRYQVTQFGKPVTLSCSQTLNHNVMYWYQQKSSQAPKLLFHYYDKDFNNEADTPDNFQSRRPNTSFCFLDIRSPGLGDTAMYLCATSRAQGFTEAFFGQGTRLTVV.

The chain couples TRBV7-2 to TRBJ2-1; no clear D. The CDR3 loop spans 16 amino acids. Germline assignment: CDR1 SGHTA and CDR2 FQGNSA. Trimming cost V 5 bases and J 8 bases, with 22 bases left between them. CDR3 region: CASSPSSGYSGDEQFF. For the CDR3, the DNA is TGTGCCAGCAGCCCGTCCTCGGGTTACAGTGGGGATGAGCAGTTCTTC.

For the CDR3, the DNA is TGTGCCAGCAGTGAAGGGACTAGCGGGAATGTGGCAGCTACGCAGTATTTT. It codes for CASSEGTSGNVAATQYF. This sequence joins TRBV6-1 and TRBJ2-3; TRBD2 agrees at 12 bases. The CDR3 has 17 amino acids. Losses at the gene ends were 1 base for V and 8 bases for J; bases not matched to a gene: 10. The germline V gene has CDR1 MNHNS and CDR2 SASEGT.

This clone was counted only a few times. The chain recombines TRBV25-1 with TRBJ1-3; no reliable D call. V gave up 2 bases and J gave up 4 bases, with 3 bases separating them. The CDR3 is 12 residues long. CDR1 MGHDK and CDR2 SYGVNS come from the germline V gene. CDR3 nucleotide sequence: TGTGCCAGCAGTGAACGGGGAAACACCATATATTTT. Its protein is CASSERGNTIYF.

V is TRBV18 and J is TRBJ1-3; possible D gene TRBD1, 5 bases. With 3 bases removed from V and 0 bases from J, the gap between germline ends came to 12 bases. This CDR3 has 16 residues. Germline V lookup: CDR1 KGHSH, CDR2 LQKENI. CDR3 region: CASSPRGSRSGNTIYF. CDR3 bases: TGTGCCAGCTCACCGAGGGGCAGCCGCTCTGGAAACACCATATATTTT.

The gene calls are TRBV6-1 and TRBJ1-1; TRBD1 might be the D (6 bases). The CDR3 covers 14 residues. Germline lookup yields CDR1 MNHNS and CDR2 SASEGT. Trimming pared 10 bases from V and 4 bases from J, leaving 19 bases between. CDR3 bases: TGTGCCATTCACAGGGTTGGGGTAAGCACTGAAGCTTTCTTT. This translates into CAIHRVGVSTEAFF.

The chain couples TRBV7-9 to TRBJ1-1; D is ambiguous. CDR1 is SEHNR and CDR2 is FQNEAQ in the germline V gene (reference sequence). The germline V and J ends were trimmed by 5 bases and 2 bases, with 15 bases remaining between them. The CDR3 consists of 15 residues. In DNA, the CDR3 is TGTGCCAGCAGCAGGTGGGCAGAGATAAACACTGAAGCTTTCTTT. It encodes CASSRWAEINTEAFF. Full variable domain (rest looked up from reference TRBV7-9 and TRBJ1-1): DTGVSQNPRHKITKRGQNVTFRCDPISEHNRLYWYRQTLGQGPEFLTYFQNEAQLEKSRLLSDRFSAERPKGSFSTLEIQRTEQGDSAMYLCASSRWAEINTEAFFGQGTRLTVV.

The CDR3 protein is CASSPPFVTNEKLFF. Written as DNA, the CDR3 is TGTGCCAGCTCACCCCCCTTCGTAACTAATGAAAAACTGTTTTTT. The chain links TRBV18 to TRBJ1-4; D is ambiguous. With 3 bases removed from V and 1 base from J, the gap between germline ends came to 9 bases. The CDR3 runs to 15 residues. Germline lookup yields CDR1 KGHSH and CDR2 LQKENI.

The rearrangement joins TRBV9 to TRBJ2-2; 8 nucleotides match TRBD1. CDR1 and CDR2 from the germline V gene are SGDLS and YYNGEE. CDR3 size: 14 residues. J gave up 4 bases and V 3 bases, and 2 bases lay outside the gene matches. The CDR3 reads CASSATGATGELFF. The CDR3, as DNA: TGTGCCAGCAGCGCGACAGGGGCCACCGGGGAGCTGTTTTTT.

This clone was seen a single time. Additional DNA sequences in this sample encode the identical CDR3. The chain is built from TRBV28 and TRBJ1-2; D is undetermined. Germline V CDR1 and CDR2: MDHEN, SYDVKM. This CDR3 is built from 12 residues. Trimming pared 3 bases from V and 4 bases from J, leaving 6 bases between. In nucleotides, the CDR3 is TGTGCCAGCAGTTTCTCTGGCTATGGCTACACCTTC. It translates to CASSFSGYGYTF.

DNA for the CDR3: TGTGCCATCAGGTGGGCGGGGGGCTCTGGAAACACCATATATTTT. Amino acids: CAIRWAGGSGNTIYF. The rearrangement joins TRBV10-3 to TRBJ1-3; weak D call: TRBD1 (5 bases). Germline-derived CDR1 and CDR2 are ENHRY and SYGVKD. The CDR3 is 15 residues long. V was clipped by 6 bases and J by 0 bases, with 12 bases between them.

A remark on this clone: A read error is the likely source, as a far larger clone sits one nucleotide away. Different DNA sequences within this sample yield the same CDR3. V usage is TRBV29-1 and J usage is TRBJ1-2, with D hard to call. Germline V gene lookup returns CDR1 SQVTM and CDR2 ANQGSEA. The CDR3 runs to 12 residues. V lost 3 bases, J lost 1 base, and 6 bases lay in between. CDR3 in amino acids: CSVEDHNYGYTF. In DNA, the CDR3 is TGCAGCGTTGAGGACCATAACTATGGCTACACCTTC.

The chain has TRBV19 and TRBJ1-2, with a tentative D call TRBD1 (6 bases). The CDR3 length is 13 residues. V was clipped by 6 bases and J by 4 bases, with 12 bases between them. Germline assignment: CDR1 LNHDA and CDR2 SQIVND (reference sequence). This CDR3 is CASRDGQFYGYTF. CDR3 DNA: TGTGCCAGTAGAGACGGACAGTTCTATGGCTACACCTTC. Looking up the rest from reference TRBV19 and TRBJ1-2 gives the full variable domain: DGGITQSPKYLFRKEGQNVTLSCEQNLNHDAMYWYRQDPGQGLRLIYYSQIVNDFQKGDIAEGYSVSREKKESFPLTVTSAQKNPTAFYLCASRDGQFYGYTFGSGTRLTVV.